The rows below give T cell receptor beta chains drawn from one sample of a study of T cell responses to AZD1222 COVID-19 vaccine. Here immunoSEQ multiplex PCR was the method, and the copy in TCRdb shows in-frame clones only, minus some. The table lists roughly 85,000 clones, 70% to 90% of them singletons. The sequencing used peripheral blood, collected on day 0 of AZD1222 vaccination. The receptors derive from an adult in good health. The CDR3 runs from the conserved cysteine through the conserved F or W. The size field is filled for only some rows; it gives once, few, many or a size class.

CDR3aa: CASSLAGGETQYF
v_gene: TRBV7-2
abundance: NA

CDR3aa: CASSLGTTEAFF
v_gene: TRBV7-9
abundance: NA

CDR3aa: CASSSISGYTF
v_gene: TRBV12-3/TRBV12-4
abundance: NA

CDR3aa: CASSVVGGDYGYTF
v_gene: TRBV28
abundance: once

CDR3aa: CASADTGNSPLHF
v_gene: TRBV12-5
abundance: few

CDR3aa: CATSRPKDRGGYEQYF
v_gene: TRBV15
abundance: NA

CDR3aa: CASGLGGASTDTQYF
v_gene: TRBV12-5
abundance: NA

CDR3aa: CAWSVPIQHTGELFF
v_gene: TRBV30
abundance: NA

CDR3aa: CASSRSGQQSYNEQFF
v_gene: TRBV11-2
abundance: few

CDR3aa: CASSYSPAYSNQPQHF
v_gene: TRBV6-5
abundance: NA

CDR3aa: CASSPPSLVSNEQFF
v_gene: TRBV18
abundance: NA

CDR3aa: CASSLSGGGRTDTQYF
v_gene: TRBV11-1
abundance: NA

CDR3aa: CASSYQWGPGGNTEAFF
v_gene: TRBV11-2
abundance: NA

CDR3aa: CASSLDSGKNQPQHF
v_gene: TRBV11-2
abundance: few

CDR3aa: CASSLSLAGGPGAQYF
v_gene: TRBV27
abundance: NA

CDR3aa: CASSLGTAGQPQHF
v_gene: TRBV5-5
abundance: NA

CDR3aa: CASSQDPGTASYEQYF
v_gene: TRBV3-1/TRBV3-2
abundance: NA

CDR3aa: CASSFLGEGEQYF
v_gene: TRBV11-2
abundance: NA

CDR3aa: CASSEPLPRPRDRGRYEQYF
v_gene: TRBV10-1
abundance: NA

CDR3aa: CSVESPKNTEAFF
v_gene: TRBV29-1
abundance: NA

CDR3aa: CASSLLGSHYNEQFF
v_gene: TRBV27
abundance: once

CDR3aa: CASSSRTSGSHYNEQFF
v_gene: TRBV7-2
abundance: NA

CDR3aa: CASSLVKGSNQPQHF
v_gene: TRBV7-2
abundance: NA

CDR3aa: CASSPPGGQVSEAFF
v_gene: TRBV28
abundance: few

CDR3aa: CASSTPTGYSNQPQHF
v_gene: TRBV28
abundance: NA

CDR3aa: CASSPPGEGQPQHF
v_gene: TRBV18
abundance: NA

CDR3aa: CASSPGVGEKLFF
v_gene: TRBV14
abundance: NA

CDR3aa: CASSFSHGQGIYNSPLHF
v_gene: TRBV28
abundance: NA

CDR3aa: CARSPKRRRGRTYGYTF
v_gene: TRBV5-3
abundance: NA

CDR3aa: CAWSVRGYEQYF
v_gene: TRBV30
abundance: once

CDR3aa: CATSEWGTEQYF
v_gene: TRBV24-1
abundance: NA

CDR3aa: CASSSTRNYNEQFF
v_gene: TRBV6-2/TRBV6-3
abundance: NA

CDR3aa: CASSSSGSYYNEQFF
v_gene: TRBV7-2
abundance: few

CDR3aa: CASSFSGASNTEAFF
v_gene: TRBV27
abundance: once

CDR3aa: CASSPKRQGNTEAFF
v_gene: TRBV18
abundance: NA

CDR3aa: CASSVSWGTGNEQFF
v_gene: TRBV9
abundance: NA

CDR3aa: CASSSTGQVYGYTF
v_gene: TRBV28
abundance: NA

CDR3aa: CASSMGTGIPNQPQHF
v_gene: TRBV19
abundance: NA

CDR3aa: CASSFVKTGTSNQPQHF
v_gene: TRBV28
abundance: NA

CDR3aa: CASSYGGSGNTEAFF
v_gene: TRBV6-2/TRBV6-3
abundance: NA